This entry features one T cell receptor (beta chain) sequence. These data come from a study of blood T cell repertoires in COVID-19. The CDR3 is 17 residues long. V dropped 3 bases and J dropped 6; count of bases not matched to a gene: 14. CDR1 and CDR2 (germline): SNHLY, FYNNEI. Generated by immunoSEQ multiplex PCR, the TCRdb table keeps only in-frame clones and is missing some. The repertoire holds hundreds of thousands of clones, 80% to 90% seen once, with around 8.7% in the top ten. The sample comprised peripheral blood. V usage is TRBV2 and J usage is TRBJ1-5, with 7 bases that match TRBD1. The TCR originated in a woman between 45 and 60 years old with acute or convalescent COVID-19. The CDR3, as DNA: TGTGCCAGCAGTGATTCAGGGGGAAACAGGGTTAGTCAGCCCCAGCATTTT. Amino acid sequence: CASSDSGGNRVSQPQHF.